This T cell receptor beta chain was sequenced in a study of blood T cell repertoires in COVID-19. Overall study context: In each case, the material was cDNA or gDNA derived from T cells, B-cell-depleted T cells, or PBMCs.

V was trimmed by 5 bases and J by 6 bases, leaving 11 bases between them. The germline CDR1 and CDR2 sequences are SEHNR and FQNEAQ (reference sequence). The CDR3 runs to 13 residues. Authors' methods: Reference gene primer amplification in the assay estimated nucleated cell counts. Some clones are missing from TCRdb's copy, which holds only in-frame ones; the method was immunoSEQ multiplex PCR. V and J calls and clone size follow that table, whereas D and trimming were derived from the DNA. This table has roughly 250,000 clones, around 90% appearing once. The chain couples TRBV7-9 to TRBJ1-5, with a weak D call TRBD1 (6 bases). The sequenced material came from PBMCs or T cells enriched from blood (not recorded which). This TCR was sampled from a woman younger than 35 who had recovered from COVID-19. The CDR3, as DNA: TGTGCCAGCAGCCTCGACAGGTTTCAGCCCCAGCATTTT. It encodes CASSLDRFQPQHF.